Presented here are 18 T cell receptor beta chains from one specimen sequenced in a study of cytomegalovirus exposure and HLA in healthy donors. The PCR ran on 60 Vbeta and 13 Jbeta primers. Measured with immunoSEQ multiplex PCR; TCRdb has only the in-frame clones, and not every one. Of 150,000 or so clones listed, roughly 70% are singletons. The specimen was PBMCs. The receptors originated from a man aged 35 to 55 in good health and CMV-seropositive.

The genes are TRBV6-5 and TRBJ2-5, with a tentative D call TRBD1 (6 bases). The CDR3 loop spans 14 amino acids. The V gene lost 6 bases and the J gene lost 5 bases, with 16 bases spanning the gap. Germline lookup yields CDR1 MNHEY and CDR2 SVGAGI. CDR3 in amino acids: CASRDRRPYETQYF. CDR3 nucleotides: TGTGCCAGCAGGGACAGAAGGCCCTACGAGACCCAGTACTTC.

V and J are TRBV27 and TRBJ1-4; tentative D call: TRBD1 (6 bases). The CDR3 sequence is 15 residues long. With 6 bases removed from V and 7 bases from J, the gap between germline ends came to 18 bases. CDR1 is MNHEY, CDR2 SMNVEV, per germline (reference sequence). In DNA, the CDR3 is TGTGCCAGCAGCTCTAATCAGGGGTTTCGTGAAAAACTGTTTTTT. Its protein is CASSSNQGFREKLFF. Full variable domain (rest looked up from reference TRBV27 and TRBJ1-4): EAQVTQNPRYLITVTGKKLTVTCSQNMNHEYMSWYRQDPGLGLRQIYYSMNVEVTDKGDVPEGYKVSRKEKRNFPLILESPSPNQTSLYFCASSSNQGFREKLFFGSGTQLSVL.

V is TRBV27 and J is TRBJ2-5; 7 bases are shared with TRBD1. The J call may not be correct, given that the DNA end is closer to TRBJ2-7. The germline CDR1 and CDR2 sequences are MNHEY and SMNVEV (reference sequence). The length of the CDR3 is 16 residues. The CDR3 nucleotides read TGTGCCAGCAGACCCAACTACAGGGGTTCGTCCTACGAGCAGTACTTC. Translated, it gives CASRPNYRGSSYEQYF.

On this clone: Relative to the germline gene, one junction end is altered; a read error may explain this. CDR3: CASSLRQGYEQYF. The CDR3 coding sequence is TGTGCTAGCAGCTTAAGGCAGGGCTACGAGCAGTACTTC. This sequence joins TRBV7-7 and TRBJ2-7; perhaps TRBD1 as D (5 bases). Germline CDR1 SSHAT, CDR2 FNYEAQ (reference sequence). The CDR3 runs 13 residues.

The chain carries TRBV19 and TRBJ1-3; TRBD1 agrees at 12 bases. Germline CDR1 and CDR2: LNHDA and SQIVND (reference sequence). This CDR3 contains 17 residues. V lost 4 bases to trimming and J lost 0 bases; unmatched junction nucleotides: 4. For the CDR3, the DNA is TGTGCCAGTAGTACCGGGACAGGGGGCCGCTCTGGAAACACCATATATTTT. Translated: CASSTGTGGRSGNTIYF.

About this clone itself: At one of its ends the junction is not consistent with the germline gene, which may arise from a read error. This chain connects TRBV7-9 to TRBJ1-2, with D hard to call. Germline V gene data show CDR1 as SEHNR and CDR2 as FQNEAQ (reference sequence). This CDR3 has 14 amino acids. The CDR3 reads CSSSLLVPNYGYTF. CDR3 nucleotides: TGTTCCAGCAGCTTATTAGTCCCCAACTATGGCTACACCTTC.

The chain is built from TRBV5-6 and TRBJ2-5, with TRBD2 identical over 11 bases. The trim removed 0 bases at V and 7 bases at J, leaving 5 bases unmatched. The germline V gene encodes CDR1 SGHDT and CDR2 YYEEEE. This CDR3 spans 15 amino acids. The CDR3 sequence is CASSLDVSGGGTQYF. The DNA for the CDR3 is TGTGCCAGCAGCTTGGATGTTAGCGGGGGGGGGACCCAGTACTTC.

This chain uses TRBV7-3 with TRBJ2-1, with a tentative D call TRBD2 (6 bases). The V gene lost 5 bases and the J gene lost 3 bases, with 14 bases spanning the gap. CDR1 and CDR2 from the germline V gene are SGHTA and FQGTGA. This CDR3 comprises 15 residues. Here the CDR3 reads CASSLLGLDYNEQFF. DNA for the CDR3: TGTGCCAGCAGCCTACTGGGACTGGACTACAATGAGCAGTTCTTC.

The V call is TRBV5-4, the J call TRBJ1-2; D gene ambiguous. Trimming cost V 2 bases and J 4 bases, with 12 bases left between them. CDR1 and CDR2 (germline): SGHNT, YYREEE (reference sequence). There are 14 residues in the CDR3. The CDR3 bases are TGTGCCAGCAGCTTTGAGGTCGCGGCCTATGGCTACACCTTC. Amino acid sequence: CASSFEVAAYGYTF.

This clone occurred a few times. The rearrangement uses TRBV6-5 and TRBJ1-4; 9 nucleotides line up with TRBD1. This CDR3 comprises 15 residues. J was trimmed by 8 bases and V by 6 bases; bases with no gene match: 10. CDR1 is MNHEY and CDR2 is SVGAGI in the germline V gene. CDR3 protein: CASSPEGTGGEKLFF. In DNA, the CDR3 is TGTGCCAGCAGCCCAGAGGGCACAGGGGGCGAAAAACTGTTTTTT.

This sequence joins TRBV4-1 and TRBJ2-7; TRBD2 might be the D (6 bases). CDR3 size: 15 residues. V lost 4 bases to trimming and J lost 0 bases, with 13 bases between them. Germline V gene sequence: CDR1 MGHRA, CDR2 YSYEKL. The CDR3 DNA sequence: TGCGCCAGCAGCCCCCGGGACGGGAGCTCCTACGAGCAGTACTTC. It translates to CASSPRDGSSYEQYF.

This chain connects TRBV29-1 to TRBJ2-7; a weak D match, TRBD1 (5 bases). Trimming pared 7 bases from V and 2 bases from J, leaving 9 bases between. The CDR3 runs to 11 residues. CDR1 is SQVTM, CDR2 ANQGSEA, per germline. CDR3 sequence (DNA): TGCAGCGCCACAGGAGCCTACGAGCAGTACTTC. Encoded protein: CSATGAYEQYF.

V gene TRBV19 combines with J gene TRBJ2-1; D unresolved. The ends were cut back, 11 bases at V and 1 base at J, with 6 bases in the middle. CDR3 size: 11 residues. Germline V gene lookup returns CDR1 LNHDA and CDR2 SQIVND (reference sequence). The CDR3 nucleotides are TGTGCCTCCCAGTCCTACAATGAGCAGTTCTTC. The encoded protein is CASQSYNEQFF.

On this clone itself: The junction shows a germline mismatch at one end, possibly a read error. Here the CDR3 reads CSSSLGQASYEQYF. CDR3 coding DNA: TGTTCCAGCAGCTTAGGACAGGCGTCCTACGAGCAGTACTTC. The chain has TRBV7-9 and TRBJ2-7, with 7 nucleotides matching TRBD1. CDR1 and CDR2 (germline): SEHNR, FQNEAQ (reference sequence). The CDR3 length is 14 residues.

The V gene is TRBV9, the J gene TRBJ1-1, with a weak D call TRBD1 (6 bases). Trimming shortened V by 4 bases and J by 4 bases, and 17 bases separated the two germline ends. The CDR3 loop spans 15 amino acids. CDR1 is SGDLS and CDR2 is YYNGEE in the germline V gene. CDR3 region: CASSTEAGGTTEAFF. CDR3 DNA sequence: TGTGCCAGCAGCACAGAAGCGGGGGGCACCACTGAAGCTTTCTTT.

The rearrangement joins TRBV5-4 to TRBJ2-1; D may be TRBD1 (6 bases). Germline loops: CDR1 SGHNT, CDR2 YYREEE (reference sequence). The length of the CDR3 is 12 residues. V dropped 2 bases and J dropped 8 bases, with 8 bases sitting between them. CDR3: CASSLQGYEQFF. The CDR3 DNA sequence: TGTGCCAGCAGCTTACAGGGCTATGAGCAGTTCTTC.

This sequence joins TRBV7-9 and TRBJ2-3; maybe TRBD1 (6 bases). V shed 4 bases and J shed 2 bases, with 16 bases lying between them. Germline V gene data show CDR1 as SEHNR and CDR2 as FQNEAQ (reference sequence). The CDR3 covers 16 residues. The CDR3 sequence: CASSSGSGTNTDTQYF. The CDR3 DNA follows: TGTGCCAGCAGCTCGGGGTCGGGGACAAACACAGATACGCAGTATTTT.

The CDR3, as DNA: TGTGCCAGCAGTTACGGAGCGGGGGGCACAGATACGCAGTATTTT. Residues: CASSYGAGGTDTQYF. The chain uses TRBV6-6 and TRBJ2-3, with 8 nucleotides matching TRBD2. The CDR3 covers 15 residues. V lost 2 bases, J lost 1 base, and 2 bases stayed unmatched. The germline V gene has CDR1 MNHNY and CDR2 SVGAGI (reference sequence).